Listed below are T cell receptor beta chains from one sample, sequenced in a study of blood T cell repertoires in COVID-19. Using immunoSEQ multiplex PCR, the repertoire was profiled, and TCRdb retains in-frame clones only, with some absent. The sample includes some 62,000 clones, roughly 78% of them seen just once. Material: peripheral blood. These TCRs come from a man in his 60s with COVID-19, enrolled during active disease. Each CDR3 is given with its conserved first and last residue. Each record gives: D gene, J gene, V gene, clone size, CDR3 protein, CDR3 DNA. The D gene is left open where the match is weak. Clone size is given for some rows only: seen once, a few or many times, or a class if the clone is expanded.

D gene: -
J gene: TRBJ2-2
V gene: TRBV27
clone size: -
CDR3 protein: CASSFALRAGELFF
CDR3 DNA: TGTGCCAGCAGTTTTGCCCTCAGGGCCGGGGAGCTGTTTTTT

D gene: TRBD2
J gene: TRBJ2-5
V gene: TRBV7-3
clone size: once
CDR3 protein: CASRAGTSGEETQYF
CDR3 DNA: TGTGCCAGCAGAGCCGGGACTAGCGGAGAAGAGACCCAGTACTTC

D gene: -
J gene: TRBJ2-1
V gene: TRBV13
clone size: -
CDR3 protein: CASSLPGGRMNEQFF
CDR3 DNA: TGTGCCAGCAGCTTACCGGGGGGCCGTATGAATGAGCAGTTCTTC

D gene: -
J gene: TRBJ2-1
V gene: TRBV24-1
clone size: -
CDR3 protein: CATSDLFRSNEQFF
CDR3 DNA: TGTGCCACCAGTGATTTGTTCAGGTCGAATGAGCAGTTCTTC

D gene: -
J gene: TRBJ2-1
V gene: TRBV5-1
clone size: -
CDR3 protein: CASSLELGHNEQFF
CDR3 DNA: TGCGCCAGCAGCTTGGAACTAGGTCACAATGAGCAGTTCTTC

D gene: TRBD1
J gene: TRBJ1-2
V gene: TRBV30
clone size: -
CDR3 protein: CAWSVRSGGKANYGYTF
CDR3 DNA: TGTGCCTGGAGTGTACGCTCAGGGGGGAAAGCTAACTATGGCTACACCTTC

D gene: -
J gene: TRBJ1-2
V gene: TRBV14
clone size: -
CDR3 protein: CASSQGQTYGYTF
CDR3 DNA: TGTGCCAGCAGCCAAGGACAGACCTATGGCTACACCTTC

D gene: -
J gene: TRBJ2-7
V gene: TRBV11-2
clone size: -
CDR3 protein: CASSRTASSYEQYF
CDR3 DNA: TGTGCCAGCAGCCGAACGGCTAGCTCCTACGAGCAGTACTTC

D gene: TRBD1
J gene: TRBJ2-2
V gene: TRBV5-1
clone size: few
CDR3 protein: CASSSRDRDTGELFF
CDR3 DNA: TGCGCCAGCAGCTCCCGGGACAGAGACACCGGGGAGCTGTTTTTT

D gene: TRBD1
J gene: TRBJ1-6
V gene: TRBV5-6
clone size: once
CDR3 protein: CASQRGRNSPLHF
CDR3 DNA: TGTGCCAGCCAGAGGGGGCGGAATTCACCCCTCCACTTT

D gene: TRBD2
J gene: TRBJ2-1
V gene: TRBV29-1
clone size: once
CDR3 protein: CSAGLAGGGAYNEQFF
CDR3 DNA: TGCAGCGCTGGACTAGCGGGAGGAGGGGCCTACAATGAGCAGTTCTTC

D gene: TRBD1
J gene: TRBJ1-5
V gene: TRBV27
clone size: -
CDR3 protein: CASSSGQGNNQPQHF
CDR3 DNA: TGTGCCAGCAGTTCTGGACAGGGTAATAATCAGCCCCAGCATTTT

D gene: -
J gene: TRBJ2-7
V gene: TRBV7-9
clone size: -
CDR3 protein: CASSLSYIHEQYF
CDR3 DNA: TGTGCCAGCAGCTTAAGTTACATTCACGAGCAGTACTTC

D gene: TRBD2
J gene: TRBJ2-3
V gene: TRBV7-3
clone size: once
CDR3 protein: CASSGSGGTQYF
CDR3 DNA: TGTGCCAGCAGCGGTAGCGGGGGGACGCAGTATTTT

D gene: -
J gene: TRBJ1-1
V gene: TRBV7-3
clone size: -
CDR3 protein: CASSEGAGNTEAFF
CDR3 DNA: TGTGCCAGCAGCGAAGGGGCCGGGAACACTGAAGCTTTCTTT

D gene: TRBD2
J gene: TRBJ2-5
V gene: TRBV10-2
clone size: -
CDR3 protein: CASRASGSRSETQYF
CDR3 DNA: TGCGCCAGCAGGGCTAGCGGGAGTCGGTCGGAGACCCAGTACTTC

D gene: TRBD2
J gene: TRBJ2-3
V gene: TRBV27
clone size: -
CDR3 protein: CASSLSPPRSGTTYTDTQYF
CDR3 DNA: TGTGCCAGCAGTTTATCCCCCCCCCGTTCCGGGACTACTTACACAGATACGCAGTATTTT

D gene: -
J gene: TRBJ1-4
V gene: TRBV5-5
clone size: -
CDR3 protein: CASSLQFIATNEKLFF
CDR3 DNA: TGTGCCAGCAGCTTACAGTTTATAGCAACTAATGAAAAACTGTTTTTT

D gene: TRBD1
J gene: TRBJ2-7
V gene: TRBV11-2
clone size: -
CDR3 protein: CASSSPGQTYQQYF
CDR3 DNA: TGTGCCAGCAGCTCACCGGGACAGACCTACCAGCAGTACTTC

D gene: TRBD1
J gene: TRBJ1-4
V gene: TRBV5-6
clone size: -
CDR3 protein: CASRAGTGAEKLFF
CDR3 DNA: TGTGCCAGCAGGGCCGGGACAGGAGCGGAAAAACTGTTTTTT

D gene: TRBD1
J gene: TRBJ1-4
V gene: TRBV13
clone size: -
CDR3 protein: CASSARTGRQEKLFF
CDR3 DNA: TGTGCCAGCAGCGCCCGGACAGGGCGGCAAGAAAAACTGTTTTTT

D gene: TRBD2
J gene: TRBJ2-3
V gene: TRBV7-2
clone size: -
CDR3 protein: CASSLVVSGGSDTQYF
CDR3 DNA: TGTGCCAGCAGCTTAGTTGTGAGCGGGGGATCGGATACGCAGTATTTT

D gene: TRBD2
J gene: TRBJ2-1
V gene: TRBV5-1
clone size: -
CDR3 protein: CASSLVLGGTSGTNEQFF
CDR3 DNA: TGCGCCAGCAGCTTGGTTTTAGGCGGGACTAGCGGGACGAATGAGCAGTTCTTC

D gene: TRBD1
J gene: TRBJ2-7
V gene: TRBV28
clone size: -
CDR3 protein: CASSFTTGTGVSYEQYF
CDR3 DNA: TGTGCCAGCAGTTTCACCACCGGGACAGGGGTTTCCTACGAGCAGTACTTC

D gene: TRBD2
J gene: TRBJ2-7
V gene: TRBV10-3
clone size: -
CDR3 protein: CAISESNSGMGEQYF
CDR3 DNA: TGTGCCATCAGTGAGTCGAATAGCGGGATGGGCGAGCAGTACTTC

D gene: -
J gene: TRBJ2-3
V gene: TRBV29-1
clone size: -
CDR3 protein: CSVKPYSTSTDTQYF
CDR3 DNA: TGCAGCGTGAAACCTTACTCGACTAGCACAGATACGCAGTATTTT

D gene: TRBD1
J gene: TRBJ1-2
V gene: TRBV19
clone size: -
CDR3 protein: CASRRGQHYGYTF
CDR3 DNA: TGTGCCAGTCGAAGGGGACAGCACTATGGCTACACCTTC

D gene: -
J gene: TRBJ1-2
V gene: TRBV29-1
clone size: -
CDR3 protein: CSAKGGSNYGYTF
CDR3 DNA: TGCAGCGCCAAGGGAGGATCTAACTATGGCTACACCTTC

D gene: TRBD2
J gene: TRBJ2-7
V gene: TRBV7-3
clone size: -
CDR3 protein: CASSPNTGGLIEQYF
CDR3 DNA: TGTGCCAGCAGCCCAAATACGGGGGGACTCATCGAGCAGTACTTC

D gene: TRBD2
J gene: TRBJ2-7
V gene: TRBV30
clone size: -
CDR3 protein: CAWNPGLASLHEQYF
CDR3 DNA: TGTGCCTGGAATCCGGGACTAGCGTCGCTTCACGAGCAGTACTTC

D gene: -
J gene: TRBJ1-2
V gene: TRBV20-1
clone size: -
CDR3 protein: CSATHPGGYTF
CDR3 DNA: TGCAGTGCCACCCATCCGGGAGGCTACACCTTC

D gene: TRBD2
J gene: TRBJ2-5
V gene: TRBV2
clone size: -
CDR3 protein: CASSPRTSGETQYF
CDR3 DNA: TGTGCCAGCAGTCCTCGGACTAGCGGGGAGACCCAGTACTTC

D gene: -
J gene: TRBJ2-3
V gene: TRBV6-1
clone size: -
CDR3 protein: CASSEVWQFGTDTQYF
CDR3 DNA: TGTGCCAGCAGTGAAGTCTGGCAGTTCGGCACAGATACGCAGTATTTT

D gene: -
J gene: TRBJ1-6
V gene: TRBV7-2
clone size: -
CDR3 protein: CASSKQGSNSPLHF
CDR3 DNA: TGTGCCAGCAGCAAACAGGGTTCCAATTCACCCCTCCACTTT

D gene: -
J gene: TRBJ2-1
V gene: TRBV30
clone size: -
CDR3 protein: CAWSVQERSYNEQFF
CDR3 DNA: TGTGCCTGGAGTGTACAAGAGCGGAGCTACAATGAGCAGTTCTTC

D gene: TRBD2
J gene: TRBJ2-2
V gene: TRBV7-9
clone size: -
CDR3 protein: CASSLGGRTTGELFF
CDR3 DNA: TGTGCCAGCAGCTTAGGCGGGAGAACAACCGGGGAGCTGTTTTTT

D gene: TRBD1
J gene: TRBJ2-3
V gene: TRBV4-1
clone size: -
CDR3 protein: CASSHHGTGTDTQYF
CDR3 DNA: TGCGCCAGCAGCCACCACGGGACAGGCACAGATACGCAGTATTTT

D gene: -
J gene: TRBJ1-2
V gene: TRBV5-1
clone size: -
CDR3 protein: CASSGGAYGYTF
CDR3 DNA: TGCGCCAGCAGCGGAGGGGCCTATGGCTACACCTTC

D gene: -
J gene: TRBJ1-3
V gene: TRBV5-1
clone size: -
CDR3 protein: CASNKGDITGNTIYF
CDR3 DNA: TGCGCCAGCAACAAGGGGGATATCACTGGAAACACCATATATTTT

D gene: TRBD2
J gene: TRBJ2-3
V gene: TRBV6-5
clone size: few
CDR3 protein: CASRRGGTDTQYF
CDR3 DNA: TGTGCCAGCAGGCGGGGGGGGACAGATACGCAGTATTTT

D gene: -
J gene: TRBJ2-7
V gene: TRBV3-1/TRBV3-2
clone size: -
CDR3 protein: CASSQEYQAVSFEQYF
CDR3 DNA: TGTGCCAGCAGCCAAGAGTATCAAGCGGTATCCTTCGAGCAGTACTTC

D gene: TRBD1
J gene: TRBJ1-2
V gene: TRBV18
clone size: -
CDR3 protein: CASSPEDRANYGYTF
CDR3 DNA: TGTGCCAGCTCACCGGAAGACAGGGCCAACTATGGCTACACCTTC